Described below is a single T cell receptor (beta chain) sequence and its context. Its target is unknown. The template for TCR beta VDJ and CDR3 sequence profiling was genomic DNA. TCRdb reanalysed the reads using MiXCR and keeps one entry per CDR3 protein. The sample has about 270,000 distinct CDR3 sequences, roughly half seen once; the top ten hold 6.5% to 10%. The data are from a study of CD8+CD57+ T cells in acquired aplastic anemia. The wider study: Sorting CD4+ and CD8+ cells gave DNA averaging about 3.3 ug. General study results and limits: The study found no significant CD8+ Simpson's diversity difference between patients and controls. Comparison of patients with controls identified some 29 shared CD8+ CDR3 sequences.

Unmatched junction bases numbered 4, after V lost 8 bases and J lost 1 base. The CDR3 is made up of 14 amino acids. The sequencing input was sorted CD4+, CD8+, or CD8+CD57+ T cells (not recorded which) from PBMCs. This TCR was sampled from a human donor with severe aplastic anemia or a healthy control (not recorded which). The genes are TRBV12-3 or TRBV12-4 and TRBJ1-5; 8 bases agree with TRBD1. CDR3 loop: CASPGQGSNQPQHF. The CDR3 bases are TGTGCCAGCCCAGGACAGGGAAGCAATCAGCCCCAGCATTTT.